Following are 15 T cell receptor beta chains from one sample sequenced in a study of cytomegalovirus exposure and HLA in healthy donors. Data came from immunoSEQ multiplex PCR; TCRdb stores just in-frame clones and leaves some out. In the table there are approximately 280,000 clones, 70% to 90% of which are singletons. The sample was PBMCs. The receptors derive from a woman aged 18-29 years in good health and CMV-seronegative.

This clone showed up just once. This chain uses TRBV10-3 with TRBJ2-1, with 14 nucleotides matching TRBD2. The trim removed 10 bases at V and 10 bases at J, leaving 6 bases unmatched. Germline CDR1 and CDR2: ENHRY and SYGVKD. The CDR3 totals 13 residues. CDR3 DNA sequence: TGTGCCACGATGGGACTAGCGGGAGAAGAGCAGTTCTTC. Translating it yields CATMGLAGEEQFF.

The chain uses TRBV15 and TRBJ2-3; possible D gene TRBD2, 5 bases. Germline V gene data show CDR1 as LNHNV and CDR2 as YYDKDF (reference sequence). This CDR3 has 15 residues. Trimming cost V 1 base and J 3 bases, with 11 bases left between them. CDR3 loop: CATSRARERTDTQYF. The DNA of the CDR3 is TGTGCCACCAGCAGAGCTCGGGAAAGGACAGATACGCAGTATTTT.

J is TRBJ1-1 and V is TRBV7-9; possibly TRBD1 for D (6 bases). Germline V gene sequence: CDR1 SEHNR, CDR2 FQNEAQ (reference sequence). The germline V and J ends were trimmed by 5 bases and 8 bases, with 27 bases remaining between them. The CDR3 is 17 residues long. The CDR3 spells CASSPQFLVPGHSEAFF. Here the CDR3 DNA reads TGTGCCAGCAGCCCCCAGTTTTTGGTTCCGGGACATTCAGAAGCTTTCTTT.

This clone was seen a few times. The chain has TRBV27 and TRBJ2-3; the D is unclear. The V and J ends lost 2 bases and 3 bases respectively, with 12 bases between them. This CDR3 has 15 residues. Germline CDR1 MNHEY, CDR2 SMNVEV (reference sequence). CDR3 protein: CASSLRDPLTDTQYF. Here the CDR3 DNA reads TGTGCCAGCAGTTTACGCGATCCCTTAACAGATACGCAGTATTTT.

This chain joins TRBV28 and TRBJ2-3, with 9 bases aligning to TRBD2. With V trimmed by 3 bases and J by 6 bases, 10 bases remained unmatched. CDR3 length: 16 amino acids. Looked up from germline, CDR1 is MDHEN and CDR2 is SYDVKM. CDR3 protein: CASSLRLAGIWDTQYF. CDR3 DNA sequence: TGTGCCAGCAGTTTGAGGCTAGCGGGAATTTGGGATACGCAGTATTTT.

The genes are TRBV28 and TRBJ2-5, with D uncertain. V was pared by 5 bases and J by 1 base, with 11 bases between. The germline V gene encodes CDR1 MDHEN and CDR2 SYDVKM. This CDR3 region has 14 residues. The CDR3 sequence: CASSPVPLQETQYF. CDR3 nucleotides: TGTGCCAGCAGTCCGGTACCCCTCCAAGAGACCCAGTACTTC.

The chain couples TRBV6-5 to TRBJ2-1, with TRBD2 matching over 9 bases. Germline loops: CDR1 MNHEY, CDR2 SVGAGI. V shed 6 bases, J shed 2 bases, and the junction held 5 bases outside the gene matches. This CDR3 is built from 15 residues. The CDR3 DNA is TGTGCCAGCAGCGGGATAGCGGGGGCCTACAATGAGCAGTTCTTC. It is translated as CASSGIAGAYNEQFF.

The chain has TRBV7-6 and TRBJ2-2; D may be TRBD2 (6 bases). The CDR3 loop spans 16 amino acids. V was clipped by 0 bases and J by 6 bases, with 14 bases between them. CDR1 and CDR2 (germline): SGHVS, FNYEAQ. CDR3 DNA sequence: TGTGCCAGCAGCTTAGCGTCCTCGGAGCGGGCCGGGGAGCTGTTTTTT. Encoded protein: CASSLASSERAGELFF.

This clone has only one observation. The chain recombines TRBV5-4 with TRBJ2-7, with 10 bases lining up with TRBD2. Germline V CDR1 and CDR2: SGHNT, YYREEE (reference sequence). V dropped 3 bases and J dropped 4; count of bases not matched to a gene: 4. This CDR3 is 14 amino acids long. As DNA, the CDR3 is TGTGCCAGCAGCTGGGGGACTAGCGTTTACGAGCAGTACTTC. Translated, it gives CASSWGTSVYEQYF.

The chain is built from TRBV9 and TRBJ1-5, with 12 bases aligning to TRBD1. There are 15 residues in the CDR3. J lost 5 bases, V lost 0 bases, and 0 bases had no gene match. Germline V gives CDR1 SGDLS, CDR2 YYNGEE. DNA of the CDR3: TGTGCCAGCAGCGTAGGGGACAGGGGGCATCAGCCCCAGCATTTT. This codes for CASSVGDRGHQPQHF.

This clone has just a few counts. The V gene is TRBV19, the J gene TRBJ1-2; D is uncertain. The CDR3 is made up of 13 amino acids. V was shortened by 6 bases and J by 4 bases, with 12 bases between the two germline ends. Germline loops: CDR1 LNHDA, CDR2 SQIVND (reference sequence). The CDR3 coding sequence is TGTGCCAGTAGGGTTACTGGACTCTATGGCTACACCTTC. Its translation: CASRVTGLYGYTF. The full variable domain, completed using reference TRBV19 and TRBJ1-2, is DGGITQSPKYLFRKEGQNVTLSCEQNLNHDAMYWYRQDPGQGLRLIYYSQIVNDFQKGDIAEGYSVSREKKESFPLTVTSAQKNPTAFYLCASRVTGLYGYTFGSGTRLTVV.

This clone was picked up a small number of times. The chain employs TRBV2 and TRBJ1-5, with D possibly matching TRBD1 (5 bases). The CDR3 is 13 amino acids. V was shortened by 3 bases and J by 9 bases, with 12 bases between the two germline ends. Germline V gene lookup returns CDR1 SNHLY and CDR2 FYNNEI. This chain's CDR3 is CASSEPDRPPQHF. The CDR3 region has the DNA TGTGCCAGCAGTGAGCCCGACAGACCGCCCCAGCATTTT.

The chain uses TRBV15 and TRBJ2-7, with 9 nucleotides matching TRBD1. The germline CDR1 and CDR2 sequences are LNHNV and YYDKDF (reference sequence). V was clipped by 0 bases and J by 7 bases; unmatched bases: 19. The CDR3 loop spans 19 amino acids. CDR3 sequence reads: CATSRDPLRDRVTSLEQYF. The DNA for the CDR3 is TGTGCCACCAGCAGAGATCCCCTCCGGGACAGGGTCACATCGTTGGAGCAGTACTTC.

This chain links TRBV6-6 with TRBJ1-5; no clear D gene. This CDR3 has 15 amino acids. The germline V gene has CDR1 MNHNY and CDR2 SVGAGI (reference sequence). V lost 1 base and J lost 7, with 14 bases in between. This CDR3 reads CASSYLFPGGQPQHF. The DNA of the CDR3 is TGTGCCAGCAGTTACTTATTCCCAGGTGGGCAGCCCCAGCATTTT.

The chain is built from TRBV11-2 and TRBJ2-1; TRBD2 agrees at 8 bases. The germline V gene encodes CDR1 SGHAT and CDR2 FQNNGV. V was pared by 3 bases and J by 9 bases, with 7 bases of the junction left unmatched. This CDR3 is built from 14 residues. The CDR3 loop is CASSFKRELFEQFF. CDR3 DNA: TGTGCCAGCAGCTTTAAGCGGGAGCTGTTTGAGCAGTTCTTC.